Listed below are T cell receptor beta chains from one sample, sequenced in a study of response to subunit inactivated influenza vaccine. TCRdb re-analysed the RT-PCR reads in MiXCR, keeping a single row per CDR3 protein. The sample lists about 570,000 distinct CDR3 sequences; 10% to 12% were seen once. The same data also went into a second study, on T cells expressing NK-cell markers.

Sequencing was performed on PBMCs from blood, taken on the day of vaccination. These receptors all stem from a man aged 45-65 years who received an inactivated influenza vaccine. Each CDR3 is given with its conserved first and last residue. D genes are given only for firm matches. Size is stated for part of the rows, as once, few or many counts, or as a class when the clone is expanded.

j_gene: TRBJ2-1; d_gene: NA; abundance: many; v_gene: TRBV12-3/TRBV12-4; CDR3nt: TGTGCCAGCAGTTTAGCACTCCCGGGACATTACAATGAGCAGTTCTTC; CDR3aa: CASSLALPGHYNEQFF
j_gene: TRBJ2-1; d_gene: TRBD2; abundance: few; v_gene: TRBV6-1; CDR3nt: TGTGCCAGCAGCAATAGCGGGGGCCAGATCAATGAGCAGTTCTTC; CDR3aa: CASSNSGGQINEQFF
j_gene: TRBJ1-1; d_gene: NA; abundance: many; v_gene: TRBV5-1; CDR3nt: TGCGCCAGCAGCCGTGCCGGGACGGGGAACACTGAAGCTTTCTTT; CDR3aa: CASSRAGTGNTEAFF
j_gene: TRBJ2-5; d_gene: NA; abundance: few; v_gene: TRBV18; CDR3nt: TGTGCCAGCTCACCCCCTGTTGAAACAGGGCTTAAAGAGACCCAGTACTTC; CDR3aa: CASSPPVETGLKETQYF
j_gene: TRBJ2-7; d_gene: TRBD2; abundance: NA; v_gene: TRBV5-1; CDR3nt: TGCGCCAGCAGCCCTGGACTAGCGGGCGGATCCCTGCTCTACGAGCAGTACTTC; CDR3aa: CASSPGLAGGSLLYEQYF
j_gene: TRBJ2-7; d_gene: NA; abundance: many; v_gene: TRBV7-9; CDR3nt: TGTGCCAGCAGCAGGTGGACAAACCAGGGGGAGCAGTACTTC; CDR3aa: CASSRWTNQGEQYF
j_gene: TRBJ2-7; d_gene: TRBD2; abundance: few; v_gene: TRBV6-1; CDR3nt: TGTGCCAGCAGGAAGACTAGCGGGCTCTCCTACGAGCAGTACTTC; CDR3aa: CASRKTSGLSYEQYF
j_gene: TRBJ2-1; d_gene: NA; abundance: few; v_gene: TRBV7-2; CDR3nt: TGTGCCAGCAGCTTAGCGTTCCTATCCTACAATGAGCAGTTCTTC; CDR3aa: CASSLAFLSYNEQFF
j_gene: TRBJ2-7; d_gene: TRBD1; abundance: few; v_gene: TRBV12-3/TRBV12-4; CDR3nt: TGTGCCAGCAGTTCCAATTGGGACAGGGCTAGCTCCTACGAGCAGTACTTC; CDR3aa: CASSSNWDRASSYEQYF
j_gene: TRBJ2-7; d_gene: TRBD2; abundance: NA; v_gene: TRBV6-2/TRBV6-3; CDR3nt: TGTGCCAGCAGTTCCAGCGGGAGGACGGCCTACGAGCAGTACTTC; CDR3aa: CASSSSGRTAYEQYF
j_gene: TRBJ2-7; d_gene: TRBD1; abundance: many; v_gene: TRBV28; CDR3nt: TGTGCCAGCAGTCCGACAGGGTTGGCTTCCTACGAGCAGTACTTC; CDR3aa: CASSPTGLASYEQYF
j_gene: TRBJ2-7; d_gene: NA; abundance: NA; v_gene: TRBV28; CDR3nt: TGTACCAGCAGCTGGACCTACGAGCAGTACTTC; CDR3aa: CTSSWTYEQYF
j_gene: TRBJ2-7; d_gene: NA; abundance: NA; v_gene: TRBV20-1; CDR3nt: TGCAGTGCCAACGACTACGAGCAGTACTTC; CDR3aa: CSANDYEQYF
j_gene: TRBJ2-7; d_gene: TRBD1; abundance: NA; v_gene: TRBV7-2; CDR3nt: TGTGCCAGCACCTTCGACAGGGGCGGGTCCTACGAGCAGTACTTC; CDR3aa: CASTFDRGGSYEQYF
j_gene: TRBJ1-2; d_gene: NA; abundance: few; v_gene: TRBV2; CDR3nt: TGTGCCAGCACGGGGGATGTTAGCGGCTACACCTTC; CDR3aa: CASTGDVSGYTF
j_gene: TRBJ2-5; d_gene: NA; abundance: NA; v_gene: TRBV9; CDR3nt: TGTGCCAGCAGCGGTTCAGACAGGAGCAGCCAAGAGACCCAGTACTTC; CDR3aa: CASSGSDRSSQETQYF
j_gene: TRBJ2-3; d_gene: TRBD2; abundance: NA; v_gene: TRBV7-8; CDR3nt: TGTGCCAGCAGCTTAGCGTTCAGCGGGGGGGCTTTAGATACGCAGTATTTT; CDR3aa: CASSLAFSGGALDTQYF
j_gene: TRBJ2-2; d_gene: NA; abundance: NA; v_gene: TRBV5-7; CDR3nt: TGTGCCAGCAGGATAACGGACAGAGCCACCGGGGAGCTGTTTTTT; CDR3aa: CASRITDRATGELFF
j_gene: TRBJ2-3; d_gene: NA; abundance: NA; v_gene: TRBV6-1; CDR3nt: TGTGCCAGCAGGAGAACAGGTGAAGGCACAGATACGCAGTATTTT; CDR3aa: CASRRTGEGTDTQYF
j_gene: TRBJ1-2; d_gene: TRBD1; abundance: few; v_gene: TRBV19; CDR3nt: TGTGCCAGTAGGACAGGGGAGCGGATATATGGCTACACCTTC; CDR3aa: CASRTGERIYGYTF
j_gene: TRBJ1-1; d_gene: TRBD1; abundance: NA; v_gene: TRBV4-2; CDR3nt: TGTGCCAGCAGCCGTGGACAGGTCAACACTGAAGCTTTCTTT; CDR3aa: CASSRGQVNTEAFF
j_gene: TRBJ1-2; d_gene: NA; abundance: NA; v_gene: TRBV4-3; CDR3nt: TGCGCCAGCAGCCAGCTTGGAGGGAGCTATGGCTACACCTTC; CDR3aa: CASSQLGGSYGYTF
j_gene: TRBJ2-7; d_gene: NA; abundance: many; v_gene: TRBV5-1; CDR3nt: TGCGCCAGCAGCTTGGACGGGACCCCGACCTACGAGCAGTACTTC; CDR3aa: CASSLDGTPTYEQYF
j_gene: TRBJ2-3; d_gene: NA; abundance: many; v_gene: TRBV4-1; CDR3nt: TGCGCCAGCAGCCAGGGACTCGGGGATACGCAGTATTTT; CDR3aa: CASSQGLGDTQYF
j_gene: TRBJ2-3; d_gene: TRBD2; abundance: few; v_gene: TRBV2; CDR3nt: TGTGCCAGCAGTGAAGAAACTAGCGGGGAGGTTCCAGATACGCAGTATTTT; CDR3aa: CASSEETSGEVPDTQYF
j_gene: TRBJ1-2; d_gene: TRBD1; abundance: few; v_gene: TRBV6-1; CDR3nt: TGTGCCAGCAGTACCCCAGACAGGGAAAAGGGTGGCTACACCTTC; CDR3aa: CASSTPDREKGGYTF
j_gene: TRBJ2-1; d_gene: TRBD2; abundance: many; v_gene: TRBV25-1; CDR3nt: TGTGCCAGCACCGGACCCCCAGGGACTAGCGGGACCCCCGCGTACAATGAGCAGTTCTTC; CDR3aa: CASTGPPGTSGTPAYNEQFF
j_gene: TRBJ2-5; d_gene: NA; abundance: many; v_gene: TRBV20-1; CDR3nt: TGCAGTGCTAAGTCTAACCCCGGTGTAGCCCAGTACTTC; CDR3aa: CSAKSNPGVAQYF
j_gene: TRBJ2-7; d_gene: NA; abundance: many; v_gene: TRBV29-1; CDR3nt: TGCAGCGGATGGGACACGAGCTCCTACGAGCAGTACTTC; CDR3aa: CSGWDTSSYEQYF
j_gene: TRBJ2-2; d_gene: TRBD2; abundance: NA; v_gene: TRBV20-1; CDR3nt: TGCAGTGCATCGGGACTAGCGACGAACACCGGGGAGCTGTTTTTT; CDR3aa: CSASGLATNTGELFF
j_gene: TRBJ2-7; d_gene: NA; abundance: few; v_gene: TRBV9; CDR3nt: TGTGCCAGCAGCGTAGTGGGGGACTCCTACGAGCAGTACTTC; CDR3aa: CASSVVGDSYEQYF
j_gene: TRBJ2-4; d_gene: TRBD2; abundance: NA; v_gene: TRBV4-1; CDR3nt: TGCGCCAGCAGCCAAGGAAGGACTAGCGGGAGGTTCAAAAACATTCAGTACTTC; CDR3aa: CASSQGRTSGRFKNIQYF